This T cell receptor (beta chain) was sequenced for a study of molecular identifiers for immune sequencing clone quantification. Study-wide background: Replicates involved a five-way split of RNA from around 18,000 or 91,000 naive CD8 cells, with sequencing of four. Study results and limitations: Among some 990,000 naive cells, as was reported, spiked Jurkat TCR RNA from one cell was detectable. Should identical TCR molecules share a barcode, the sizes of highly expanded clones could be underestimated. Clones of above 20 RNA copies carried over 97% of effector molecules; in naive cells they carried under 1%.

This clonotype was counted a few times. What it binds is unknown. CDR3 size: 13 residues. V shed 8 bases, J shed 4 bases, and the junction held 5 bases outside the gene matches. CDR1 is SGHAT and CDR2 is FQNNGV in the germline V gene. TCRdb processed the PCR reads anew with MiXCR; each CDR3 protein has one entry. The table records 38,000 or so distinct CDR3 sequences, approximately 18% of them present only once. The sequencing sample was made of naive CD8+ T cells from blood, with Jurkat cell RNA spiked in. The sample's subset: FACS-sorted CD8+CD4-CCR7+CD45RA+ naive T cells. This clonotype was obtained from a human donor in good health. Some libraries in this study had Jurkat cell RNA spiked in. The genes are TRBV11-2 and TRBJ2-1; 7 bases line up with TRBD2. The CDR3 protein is CASSGTMYNEQFF. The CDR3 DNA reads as TGTGCCAGCTCCGGGACTATGTACAATGAGCAGTTCTTC.